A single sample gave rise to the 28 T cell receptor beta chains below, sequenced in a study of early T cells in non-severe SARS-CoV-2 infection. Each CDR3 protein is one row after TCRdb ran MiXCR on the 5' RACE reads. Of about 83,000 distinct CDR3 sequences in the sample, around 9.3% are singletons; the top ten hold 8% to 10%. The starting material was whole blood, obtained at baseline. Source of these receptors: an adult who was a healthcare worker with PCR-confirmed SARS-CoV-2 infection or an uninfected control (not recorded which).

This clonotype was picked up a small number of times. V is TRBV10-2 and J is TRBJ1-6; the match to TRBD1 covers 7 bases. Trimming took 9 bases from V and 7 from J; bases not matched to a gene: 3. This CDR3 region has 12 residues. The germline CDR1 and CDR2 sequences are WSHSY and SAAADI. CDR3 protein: CASTDRNSPLHF. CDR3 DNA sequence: TGCGCCAGTACGGACAGGAATTCACCCCTCCACTTT.

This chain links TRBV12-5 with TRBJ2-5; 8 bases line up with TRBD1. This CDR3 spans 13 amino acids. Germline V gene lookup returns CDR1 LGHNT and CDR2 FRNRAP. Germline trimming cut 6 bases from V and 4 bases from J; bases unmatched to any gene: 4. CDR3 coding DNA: TGTGCTAGTGGGACCGACAGGGGAGAGACCCAGTACTTC. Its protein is CASGTDRGETQYF.

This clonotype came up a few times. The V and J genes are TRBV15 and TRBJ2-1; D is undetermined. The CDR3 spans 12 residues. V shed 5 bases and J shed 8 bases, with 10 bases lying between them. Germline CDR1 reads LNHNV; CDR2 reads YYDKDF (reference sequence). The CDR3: CATSGFSDEQFF. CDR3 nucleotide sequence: TGTGCCACCAGCGGATTTAGTGATGAGCAGTTCTTC. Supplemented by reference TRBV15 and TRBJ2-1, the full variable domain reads DAMVIQNPRYQVTQFGKPVTLSCSQTLNHNVMYWYQQKSSQAPKLLFHYYDKDFNNEADTPDNFQSRRPNTSFCFLDIRSPGLGDTAMYLCATSGFSDEQFFGPGTRLTVL.

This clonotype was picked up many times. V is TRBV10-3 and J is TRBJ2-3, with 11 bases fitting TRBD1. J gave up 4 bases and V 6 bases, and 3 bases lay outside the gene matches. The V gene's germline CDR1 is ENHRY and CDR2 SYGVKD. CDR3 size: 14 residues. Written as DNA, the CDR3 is TGTGCCATCAGCCGGGACAGGGGGTCAGATACGCAGTATTTT. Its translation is CAISRDRGSDTQYF.

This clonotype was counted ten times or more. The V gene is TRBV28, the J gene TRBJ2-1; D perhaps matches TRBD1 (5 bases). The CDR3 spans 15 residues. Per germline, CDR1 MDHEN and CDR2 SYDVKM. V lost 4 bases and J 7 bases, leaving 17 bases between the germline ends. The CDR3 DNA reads TGTGCCAGCAGTTCTGCCGTGCCAGGGATTAATGAGCAGTTCTTC. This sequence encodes CASSSAVPGINEQFF.

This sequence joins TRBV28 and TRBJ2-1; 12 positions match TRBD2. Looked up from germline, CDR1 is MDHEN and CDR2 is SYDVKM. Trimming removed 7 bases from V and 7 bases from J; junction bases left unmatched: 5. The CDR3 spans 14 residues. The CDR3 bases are TGTGCCAGCACTAGCGGGAGGGCCGTAAATGAGCAGTTCTTC. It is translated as CASTSGRAVNEQFF.

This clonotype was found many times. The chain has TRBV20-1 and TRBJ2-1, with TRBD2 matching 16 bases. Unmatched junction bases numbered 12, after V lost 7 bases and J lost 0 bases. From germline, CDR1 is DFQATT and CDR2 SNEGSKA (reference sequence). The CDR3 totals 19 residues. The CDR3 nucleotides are TGCAGTGTCGCGCCGGGACTAGCGGGAGGGTTCAACTCCTACAATGAGCAGTTCTTC. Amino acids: CSVAPGLAGGFNSYNEQFF.

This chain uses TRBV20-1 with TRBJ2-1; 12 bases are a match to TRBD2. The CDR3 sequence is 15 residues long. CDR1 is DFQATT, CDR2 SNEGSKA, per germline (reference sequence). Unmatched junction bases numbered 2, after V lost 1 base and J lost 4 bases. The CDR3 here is CSARGGLAGYNEQFF. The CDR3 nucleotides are TGCAGTGCTAGAGGCGGACTAGCGGGGTACAATGAGCAGTTCTTC.

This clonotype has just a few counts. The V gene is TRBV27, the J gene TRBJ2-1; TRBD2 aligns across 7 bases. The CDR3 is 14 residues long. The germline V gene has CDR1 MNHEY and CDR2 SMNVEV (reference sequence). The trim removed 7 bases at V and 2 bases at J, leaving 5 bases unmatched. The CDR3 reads CASTPGGPYNEQFF. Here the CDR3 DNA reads TGTGCCAGCACGCCGGGGGGTCCCTACAATGAGCAGTTCTTC.

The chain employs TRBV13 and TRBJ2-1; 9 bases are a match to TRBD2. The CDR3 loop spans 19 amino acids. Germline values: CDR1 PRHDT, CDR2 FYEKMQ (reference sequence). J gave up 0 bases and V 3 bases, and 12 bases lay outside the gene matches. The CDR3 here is CASSLGRASGKSSYNEQFF. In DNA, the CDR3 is TGTGCCAGCAGCTTGGGGCGGGCTAGCGGGAAAAGCTCCTACAATGAGCAGTTCTTC. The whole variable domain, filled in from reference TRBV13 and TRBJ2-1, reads AAGVIQSPRHLIKEKRETATLKCYPIPRHDTVYWYQQGPGQDPQFLISFYEKMQSDKGSIPDRFSAQQFSDYHSELNMSSLELGDSALYFCASSLGRASGKSSYNEQFFGPGTRLTVL.

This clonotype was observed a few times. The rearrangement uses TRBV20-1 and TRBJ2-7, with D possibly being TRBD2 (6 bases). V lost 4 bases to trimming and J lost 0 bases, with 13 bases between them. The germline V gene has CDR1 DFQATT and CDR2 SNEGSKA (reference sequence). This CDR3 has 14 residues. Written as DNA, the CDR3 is TGCAGTGCTACCGGACTACTGAGCTCCTACGAGCAGTACTTC. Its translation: CSATGLLSSYEQYF.

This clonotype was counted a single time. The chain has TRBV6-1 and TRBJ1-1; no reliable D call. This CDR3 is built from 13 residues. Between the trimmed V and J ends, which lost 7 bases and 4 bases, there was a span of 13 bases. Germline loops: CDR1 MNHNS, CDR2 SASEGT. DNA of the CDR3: TGTGCCAGCATAAGGGTGATGAGCACTGAAGCTTTCTTT. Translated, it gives CASIRVMSTEAFF.

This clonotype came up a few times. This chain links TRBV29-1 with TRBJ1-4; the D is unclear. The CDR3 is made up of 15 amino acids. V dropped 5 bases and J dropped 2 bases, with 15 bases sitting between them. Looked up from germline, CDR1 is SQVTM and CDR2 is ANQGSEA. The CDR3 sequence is CSVSADPRTNEKLFF. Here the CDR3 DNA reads TGCAGCGTTTCAGCCGACCCTCGGACTAATGAAAAACTGTTTTTT.

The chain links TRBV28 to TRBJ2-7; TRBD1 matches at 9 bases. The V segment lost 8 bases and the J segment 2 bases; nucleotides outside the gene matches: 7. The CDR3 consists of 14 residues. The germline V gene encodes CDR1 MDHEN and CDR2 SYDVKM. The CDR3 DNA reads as TGTGCCAGCTACAGACAGGGGGAGGCCTACGAGCAGTACTTC. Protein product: CASYRQGEAYEQYF.

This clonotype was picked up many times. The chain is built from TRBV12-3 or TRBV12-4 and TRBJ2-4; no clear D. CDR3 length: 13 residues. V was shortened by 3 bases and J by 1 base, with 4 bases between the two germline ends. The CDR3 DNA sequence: TGTGCCAGCAGTTTGGGGGCCAAAAACATTCAGTACTTC. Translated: CASSLGAKNIQYF.

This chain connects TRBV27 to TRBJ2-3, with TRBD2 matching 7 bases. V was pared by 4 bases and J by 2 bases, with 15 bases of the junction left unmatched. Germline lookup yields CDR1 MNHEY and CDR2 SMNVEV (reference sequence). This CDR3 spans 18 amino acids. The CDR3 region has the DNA TGTGCCAGCAGTTCCTCAAGCGGGATCCCCCTTCACACAGATACGCAGTATTTT. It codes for CASSSSSGIPLHTDTQYF.

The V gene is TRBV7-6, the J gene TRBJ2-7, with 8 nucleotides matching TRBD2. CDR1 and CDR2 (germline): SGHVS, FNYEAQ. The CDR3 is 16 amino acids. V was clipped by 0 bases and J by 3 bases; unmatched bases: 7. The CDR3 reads CASSLAAHAGGYEQYF. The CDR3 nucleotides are TGTGCCAGCAGCTTAGCAGCTCATGCGGGGGGCTACGAGCAGTACTTC.

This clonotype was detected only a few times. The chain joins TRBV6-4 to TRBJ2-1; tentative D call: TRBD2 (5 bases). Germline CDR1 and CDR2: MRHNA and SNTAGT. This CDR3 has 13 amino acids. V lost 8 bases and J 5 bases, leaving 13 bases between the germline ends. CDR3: CASGAGENNEQFF. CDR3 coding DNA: TGTGCCAGCGGAGCCGGGGAAAACAATGAGCAGTTCTTC.

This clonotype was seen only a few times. CDR3 region: CASRLRLAGAYEQYF. The DNA of the CDR3 is TGTGCCAGCCGATTGCGACTAGCGGGAGCCTACGAGCAGTACTTC. The rearrangement uses TRBV28 and TRBJ2-7, with 12 bases identical to TRBD2. CDR3 size: 15 residues. From germline, CDR1 is MDHEN and CDR2 SYDVKM. Unmatched junction bases numbered 7, after V lost 8 bases and J lost 2 bases.

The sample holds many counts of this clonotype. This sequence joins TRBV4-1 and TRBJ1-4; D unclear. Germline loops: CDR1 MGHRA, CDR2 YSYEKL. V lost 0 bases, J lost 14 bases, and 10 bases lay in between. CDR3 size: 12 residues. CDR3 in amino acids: CASSQDRKALFF. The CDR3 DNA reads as TGCGCCAGCAGCCAAGATCGAAAGGCTCTGTTTTTT.

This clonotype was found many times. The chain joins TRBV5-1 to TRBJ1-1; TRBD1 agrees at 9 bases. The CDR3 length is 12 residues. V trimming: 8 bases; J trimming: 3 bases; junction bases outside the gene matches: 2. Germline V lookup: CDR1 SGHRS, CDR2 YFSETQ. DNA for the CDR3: TGCGCCAGTCGGACAGGGGACACTGAAGCTTTCTTT. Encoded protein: CASRTGDTEAFF.

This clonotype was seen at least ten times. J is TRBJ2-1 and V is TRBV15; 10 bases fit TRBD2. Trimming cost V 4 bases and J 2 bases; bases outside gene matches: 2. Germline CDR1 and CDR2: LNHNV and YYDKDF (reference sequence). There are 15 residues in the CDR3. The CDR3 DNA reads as TGTGCCACCAGCATCGGGACTAGCGCCTACAATGAGCAGTTCTTC. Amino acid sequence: CATSIGTSAYNEQFF.

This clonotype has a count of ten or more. In nucleotides, the CDR3 is TGTGCCAGCAGCTTCACCGGGGAGCTGTTTTTT. Its translation is CASSFTGELFF. The gene calls are TRBV12-3 or TRBV12-4 and TRBJ2-2; no firm D call. The length of the CDR3 is 11 residues. Trimming removed 6 bases at V and 4 bases at J, with 3 bases between.

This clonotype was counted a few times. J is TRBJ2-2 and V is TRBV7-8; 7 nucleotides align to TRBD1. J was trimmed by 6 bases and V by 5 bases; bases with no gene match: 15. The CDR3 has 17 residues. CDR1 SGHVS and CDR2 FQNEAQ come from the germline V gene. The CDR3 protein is CASSLHWTGRFPGELFF. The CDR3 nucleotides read TGTGCCAGCAGCCTTCACTGGACAGGTCGATTTCCCGGGGAGCTGTTTTTT.

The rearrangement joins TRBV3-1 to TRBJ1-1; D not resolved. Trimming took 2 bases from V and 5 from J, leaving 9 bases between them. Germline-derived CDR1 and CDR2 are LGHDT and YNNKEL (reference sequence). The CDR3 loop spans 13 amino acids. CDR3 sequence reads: CASSQPGGTEAFF. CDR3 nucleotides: TGTGCCAGCAGCCAACCGGGAGGTACTGAAGCTTTCTTT.

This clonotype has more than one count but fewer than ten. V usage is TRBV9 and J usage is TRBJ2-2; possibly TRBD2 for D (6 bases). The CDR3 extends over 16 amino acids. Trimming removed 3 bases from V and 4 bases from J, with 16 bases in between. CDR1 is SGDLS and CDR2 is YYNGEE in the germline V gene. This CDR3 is CASSAYAGPGTGELFF. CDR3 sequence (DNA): TGTGCCAGCAGCGCCTACGCGGGGCCGGGCACCGGGGAGCTGTTTTTT.

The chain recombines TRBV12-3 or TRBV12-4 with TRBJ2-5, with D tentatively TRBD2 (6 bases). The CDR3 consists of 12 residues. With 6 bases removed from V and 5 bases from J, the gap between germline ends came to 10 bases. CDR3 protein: CASSQEGETQYF. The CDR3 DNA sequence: TGTGCCAGCAGCCAGGAGGGGGAGACCCAGTACTTC.

CDR3 residues: CASSLVTGTGKEKLFF. The DNA for the CDR3 is TGTGCCAGCAGCTTAGTCACCGGGACAGGCAAGGAAAAACTGTTTTTT. The rearrangement joins TRBV7-9 to TRBJ1-4; 8 bases map to TRBD1. V lost 1 base, J lost 8 bases, and 9 bases stayed unmatched. The CDR3 is made up of 16 amino acids. CDR1 and CDR2 from the germline V gene are SEHNR and FQNEAQ (reference sequence).